This TCR beta chain was sequenced for a study of blood T cells in healthy people across ages. Germline CDR1 reads SQVTM; CDR2 reads ANQGSEA. CDR3 length: 14 amino acids. Unmatched junction bases numbered 4, after V lost 5 bases and J lost 2 bases. PCR was performed a second time for roughly 7 to 12 cycles using a sample-barcoded 5' primer and a J-beta primer mix. Each cDNA molecule was tagged by a template-switch adaptor with 12 random nucleotides. TCRdb reprocessed the 5' RACE reads with MiXCR, giving one entry per CDR3 protein. The sample records fewer than 2 million distinct CDR3 sequences, about two fifths being singletons.

This sequence originates from a human donor in good health. Sequencing was done on a sample of blood. The gene calls are TRBV29-1 and TRBJ2-3, with 10 bases aligning to TRBD2. CDR3 bases: TGCAGCGTTAGTGGACTAGCGGCCACAGATACGCAGTATTTT. Residues: CSVSGLAATDTQYF.